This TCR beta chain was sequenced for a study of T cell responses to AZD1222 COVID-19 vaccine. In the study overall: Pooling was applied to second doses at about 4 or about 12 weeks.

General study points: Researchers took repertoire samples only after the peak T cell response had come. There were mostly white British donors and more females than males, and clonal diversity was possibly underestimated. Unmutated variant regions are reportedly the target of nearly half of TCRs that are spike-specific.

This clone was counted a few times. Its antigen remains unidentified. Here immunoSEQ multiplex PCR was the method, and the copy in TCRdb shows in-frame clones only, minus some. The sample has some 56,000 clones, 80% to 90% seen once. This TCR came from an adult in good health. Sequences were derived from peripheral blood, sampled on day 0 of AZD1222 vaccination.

DNA for the CDR3: TGTGCCACCAGCAGAGATTCCGAGAACCATGAGCAGTTCTTC. Encoded protein: CATSRDSENHEQFF. The chain joins TRBV15 to TRBJ2-1; unclear D gene. CDR3 size: 14 residues. Between the trimmed V and J ends, which lost 0 bases and 8 bases, there was a span of 11 bases. Germline CDR1 reads LNHNV; CDR2 reads YYDKDF (reference sequence).